Listed below are T cell receptor beta chains from one sample, sequenced in a study of cytomegalovirus exposure and HLA in healthy donors. Only in-frame clones appear in the TCRdb table, and some are missing; sequencing was by immunoSEQ multiplex PCR. This sample yields about 160,000 clones, of which approximately 81% are seen a single time; approximately 1.3% belongs to the top ten. Sample: PBMCs. All receptors derive from a man in his fifties in good health and CMV-seropositive. Both conserved end residues are part of each CDR3. D genes are given only for firm matches. A clone size is listed for some rows: how often the clone was seen (once, few, many), or a class if it is expanded.

V: TRBV6-5; J: TRBJ2-7; size: .; D: TRBD1; CDR3: CASSKGQGGYEQYF; DNA: TGTGCCAGCAGCAAGGGACAGGGGGGGTACGAGCAGTACTTC
V: TRBV25-1; J: TRBJ1-2; size: once; D: TRBD1; CDR3: CASSEGQTDYGYTF; DNA: TGTGCCAGCAGTGAGGGACAGACTGACTATGGCTACACCTTC
V: TRBV9; J: TRBJ2-1; size: .; D: .; CDR3: CASSVGGELRNEQFF; DNA: TGTGCCAGCAGCGTAGGGGGGGAATTACGGAATGAGCAGTTCTTC
V: TRBV28; J: TRBJ1-5; size: .; D: .; CDR3: CASTELPSIQPQHF; DNA: TGTGCCAGCACTGAGTTGCCATCTATTCAGCCCCAGCATTTT
V: TRBV4-1; J: TRBJ1-6; size: few; D: .; CDR3: CASSLKTGTSDYNSPLHF; DNA: TGCGCCAGCAGCCTAAAGACTGGGACTTCCGACTATAATTCACCCCTCCACTTT
V: TRBV5-1; J: TRBJ2-7; size: .; D: .; CDR3: CASRGGTAYEQYF; DNA: TGCGCCAGCAGGGGCGGGACCGCCTACGAGCAGTACTTC
V: TRBV28; J: TRBJ2-5; size: .; D: .; CDR3: CASSLPGQQETQYF; DNA: TGTGCCAGCAGTCTACCGGGACAACAAGAGACCCAGTACTTC
V: TRBV6-5; J: TRBJ1-3; size: .; D: TRBD1; CDR3: CASSPGTGGNTIYF; DNA: TGTGCCAGCAGCCCCGGGACAGGAGGAAACACCATATATTTT
V: TRBV6-1; J: TRBJ1-5; size: .; D: .; CDR3: CASSEVIGSNQPQHF; DNA: TGTGCCAGCAGTGAAGTCATTGGCAGCAATCAGCCCCAGCATTTT
V: TRBV11-2; J: TRBJ2-5; size: .; D: TRBD2; CDR3: CASSQRGPGETQYF; DNA: TGTGCCAGCAGCCAGCGGGGGCCTGGGGAGACCCAGTACTTC